These 27 T cell receptor beta chains were all obtained from the same sample, sequenced in a study of T cells after yellow fever vaccination (dated by TCRdb to about 2019). The treatment or condition label of this sample denotes: live attenuated yellow fever vaccine strain. The receptor library was made with 5' RACE. Sequencing used an Illumina HiSeq 2500. The raw public reads went through TCRdb reprocessing: fastp at Q25, MiXCR clone calling, in-frame beta chains kept. Merged by CDR3 protein, the rows form single entries marked with the most common genes and DNA. This sample comprises a few hundred thousand distinct CDR3 sequences, roughly 7.5% of them detected only once. In total, the top ten clones hold approximately 16% of the sample. The material sequenced was PBMCs, taken about 41 days after the first yellow fever vaccination. These receptors were taken from a man between 18 and 35 years old who received the YFV17D yellow fever vaccine.

This clonotype was seen a handful of times. The V call is TRBV21-1, the J call TRBJ1-3; whether TRBD1, the table's D call, matches the DNA was not checked. TRBV21-1 is noted as a pseudogene. CDR3 length: 17 amino acids. The CDR3: CASSAPGTGAHGNTIYF. In DNA, the CDR3 is TGTGCCAGCAGCGCTCCCGGGACAGGGGCGCACGGAAACACCATATATTTT.

This clonotype was picked up many times. The chain is built from TRBV12-3 or TRBV12-4 and TRBJ2-1; D possibly corresponds to TRBD2 (7 bases). The CDR3 has 20 amino acids. The ends were cut back, 1 base at V and 0 bases at J, with 22 bases in the middle. The CDR3 DNA reads as TGTGCCAGCAGTTTAGGGTTTGGGGGGGCCGACTCCCTCTCCTACAATGAGCAGTTCTTC. This gives the protein CASSLGFGGADSLSYNEQFF.

V and J are TRBV29-1 and TRBJ1-1, with a tentative D call TRBD1 (5 bases). Germline loops: CDR1 SQVTM, CDR2 ANQGSEA. CDR3 size: 12 residues. Between the trimmed V and J ends, which lost 6 bases and 0 bases, there was a span of 8 bases. The DNA of the CDR3 is TGCAGCGTGTGGACACTGAACACTGAAGCTTTCTTT. Amino acids: CSVWTLNTEAFF.

This clonotype appeared many times. The rearrangement uses TRBV5-4 and TRBJ2-1; 9 bases fit TRBD1. The CDR3 has 16 residues. Germline V gene sequence: CDR1 SGHNT, CDR2 YYREEE (reference sequence). V gave up 0 bases and J gave up 4 bases; unmatched junction bases: 5. The DNA of the CDR3 is TGTGCCAGCAGCTTGGCGACAGGGGGGAGTTACAATGAGCAGTTCTTC. This encodes CASSLATGGSYNEQFF.

V and J are TRBV6-6 and TRBJ1-6; 7 nucleotides match TRBD1. The CDR3 is made up of 13 amino acids. Losses at the gene ends were 5 bases for V and 7 bases for J; bases not matched to a gene: 2. Germline V gene data show CDR1 as MNHNY and CDR2 as SVGAGI (reference sequence). DNA of the CDR3: TGTGCCAGCAGTACAGGGGCGAATTCACCCCTCCACTTT. This sequence encodes CASSTGANSPLHF.

This clonotype was seen a few times. V is TRBV4-2 and J is TRBJ2-3, with 9 positions matching TRBD2. The germline CDR1 and CDR2 sequences are LGHNA and YNFKEQ. V dropped 1 base and J dropped 4; count of bases not matched to a gene: 3. This CDR3 spans 15 amino acids. CDR3 in amino acids: CASSQVGGGADTQYF. The DNA of the CDR3 is TGTGCCAGCAGCCAAGTGGGCGGGGGGGCAGATACGCAGTATTTT.

The rearrangement links TRBV6-5 to TRBJ2-5; a possible D gene is TRBD1 (6 bases). Per the germline V gene, CDR1 is MNHEY and CDR2 is SVGAGI. V gave up 0 bases and J gave up 1 base, with 9 bases separating them. The CDR3 is 15 amino acids. The CDR3 coding sequence is TGTGCCAGCAGTTACTCTCAGGGGCCCCAAGAGACCCAGTACTTC. It translates to CASSYSQGPQETQYF.

This clonotype was seen only a few times. This chain joins TRBV5-1 and TRBJ1-3, with D unclear. V lost 1 base and J 3 bases, leaving 8 bases between the germline ends. Germline V lookup: CDR1 SGHRS, CDR2 YFSETQ. The CDR3 is made up of 14 amino acids. The CDR3 DNA sequence: TGCGCCAGCAGCTTGCCGGAAGGTGGAAACACCATATATTTT. As protein: CASSLPEGGNTIYF.

This clonotype was counted at least ten times. V and J are TRBV7-2 and TRBJ2-1; D is uncertain. Trimming stripped 2 bases from V and 7 bases from J, with 3 bases between. Per the germline V gene, CDR1 is SGHTA and CDR2 is FQGNSA. The CDR3 is 11 residues long. The CDR3 protein is CASSLMNEQFF. In DNA, the CDR3 is TGTGCCAGCAGCTTAATGAATGAGCAGTTCTTC.

V gene TRBV7-2 combines with J gene TRBJ1-6, with D unresolved. Germline V lookup: CDR1 SGHTA, CDR2 FQGNSA. CDR3 length equals 17 residues. Trimming left V 5 bases short and J 10 bases short, with 24 bases between. CDR3 amino acids: CASSQKRPGEAGSPLHF. The CDR3 region has the DNA TGTGCCAGCAGCCAAAAGCGCCCGGGAGAAGCGGGCTCACCCCTCCACTTT.

The chain employs TRBV7-3 and TRBJ2-1; 7 positions match TRBD2. The germline gives CDR1 SGHTA, CDR2 FQGTGA. V lost 2 bases to trimming and J lost 2 bases; unmatched junction nucleotides: 3. The CDR3 contains 15 residues. In DNA form, the CDR3 reads TGTGCCAGCAGCTTAGCGGGGGACCCCTACAATGAGCAGTTCTTC. The encoded protein is CASSLAGDPYNEQFF.

The V and J genes are TRBV28 and TRBJ2-3; no firm D call. From germline, CDR1 is MDHEN and CDR2 SYDVKM. The length of the CDR3 is 15 residues. V lost 6 bases and J lost 0, with 13 bases in between. CDR3 DNA sequence: TGTGCCAGCAGCCCCCCCTTGGGGAGCACAGATACGCAGTATTTT. This sequence encodes CASSPPLGSTDTQYF.

This clonotype was observed a handful of times. The chain recombines TRBV25-1 with TRBJ2-5, with a possible D match to TRBD2 (5 bases). This CDR3 region has 13 residues. Per the germline V gene, CDR1 is MGHDK and CDR2 is SYGVNS. Trimming removed 7 bases at V and 3 bases at J, with 12 bases between. As DNA, the CDR3 is TGTGCCAGCACCCCGTACGGGGAAGAGACCCAGTACTTC. Translated: CASTPYGEETQYF.

V usage is TRBV7-3 and J usage is TRBJ1-1; TRBD1 matches at 9 bases. Losses at the gene ends were 4 bases for V and 5 bases for J; bases not matched to a gene: 8. Germline loops: CDR1 SGHTA, CDR2 FQGTGA. CDR3 length: 15 amino acids. CDR3 residues: CASSSDRGSVTEAFF. The DNA of the CDR3 is TGTGCCAGCAGCTCGGACAGGGGATCGGTTACTGAAGCTTTCTTT.

This clonotype has a handful of counts. V gene TRBV10-2 combines with J gene TRBJ2-2, with D tentatively TRBD1 or TRBD2 (5 bases each). V dropped 2 bases and J dropped 7 bases, with 8 bases sitting between them. Germline V CDR1 and CDR2: WSHSY, SAAADI. The CDR3 consists of 13 residues. In DNA, the CDR3 is TGCGCCAGCAGTGAGGGGGGTCACGGGGAGCTGTTTTTT. This encodes CASSEGGHGELFF.

About this clonotype: One end of the junction varies from germline; a read error may be responsible. The chain joins TRBV7-3 to TRBJ2-3, with D tentatively TRBD1 or TRBD2 (5 bases each). Per the germline V gene, CDR1 is SGHTA and CDR2 is FQGTGA. The CDR3 covers 17 residues. The CDR3 nucleotides are TGTGCCAACAGCTCCCGGGTGGACGAGGGGCGACCAGATACGCAGTATTTT. Amino acids: CANSSRVDEGRPDTQYF.

V and J are TRBV4-1 and TRBJ2-1; D is uncertain. The CDR3 has 13 amino acids. V lost 3 bases, J lost 5 bases, and 8 bases lay in between. Germline CDR1 MGHRA, CDR2 YSYEKL. CDR3 residues: CASSHLGNNEQFF. CDR3 coding DNA: TGCGCCAGCAGCCATCTGGGGAACAATGAGCAGTTCTTC.

The chain links TRBV19 to TRBJ2-2, with D possibly matching TRBD1 (6 bases). Trimming took off 7 bases at V and 0 bases at J, with 9 bases between the two ends. CDR1 LNHDA and CDR2 SQIVND come from the germline V gene (reference sequence). The CDR3 is made up of 14 amino acids. CDR3 bases: TGTGCCAGTACGACAGGACCGAACACCGGGGAGCTGTTTTTT. It specifies CASTTGPNTGELFF.

This clonotype is a singleton in its sample. This rearrangement joins TRBV27 to TRBJ1-2; 8 bases are shared with TRBD1. Germline V CDR1 and CDR2: MNHEY, SMNVEV (reference sequence). With 8 bases clipped from V and 6 bases from J, the junction kept 8 bases outside the gene matches. CDR3 size: 13 residues. Written as DNA, the CDR3 is TGTGCCAGCTTTAGCTCGGACAGGGATGGCTACACCTTC. The encoded protein is CASFSSDRDGYTF.

The chain is built from TRBV7-3 and TRBJ2-1; D is undetermined. Deletions cut 2 bases from V and 5 bases from J, with 13 bases between. This CDR3 is 15 amino acids long. Looked up from germline, CDR1 is SGHTA and CDR2 is FQGTGA. The CDR3 protein is CASSLLFQVDNEQFF. CDR3 DNA: TGTGCCAGCAGCTTATTGTTCCAGGTAGACAATGAGCAGTTCTTC.

The V and J genes are TRBV6-5 and TRBJ2-7; D might be TRBD2 (5 bases). CDR1 is MNHEY and CDR2 is SVGAGI in the germline V gene. The V end was cut by 2 bases, the J end by 6 bases, with 17 bases between. This CDR3 is 15 amino acids long. The DNA for the CDR3 is TGTGCCAGCAGTTACCGCCGTAAAGTCGAGGGCGAGCAGTACTTC. This translates into CASSYRRKVEGEQYF.

This chain connects TRBV20-1 to TRBJ2-2, with 8 bases fitting TRBD2. V was pared by 5 bases and J by 5 bases, with 10 bases of the junction left unmatched. Germline CDR1 is DFQATT and CDR2 is SNEGSKA (reference sequence). The CDR3 covers 15 residues. The CDR3 sequence: CSARYGGARTGELFF. CDR3 sequence (DNA): TGCAGTGCTCGATACGGGGGGGCCCGGACCGGGGAGCTGTTTTTT.

The rearrangement uses TRBV20-1 and TRBJ1-5, with 7 bases lining up with TRBD1. In germline, CDR1 is DFQATT, CDR2 SNEGSKA (reference sequence). V lost 4 bases to trimming and J lost 2 bases; unmatched junction nucleotides: 8. The CDR3 contains 15 residues. The CDR3 region is CSAIRGNGRNQPQHF. The CDR3 region has the DNA TGCAGTGCTATCAGGGGGAATGGGCGCAATCAGCCCCAGCATTTT.

This clonotype has just a few counts. The chain combines TRBV7-8 with TRBJ2-4; D is perhaps TRBD2 (6 bases). The CDR3 contains 18 residues. Germline V gene data show CDR1 as SGHVS and CDR2 as FQNEAQ. The V and J ends lost 1 base and 1 base respectively, with 17 bases between them. CDR3 DNA sequence: TGTGCCAGCAGCTTAGAGTTGGCGGGGTGGGCTGCCAAAAACATTCAGTACTTC. It encodes CASSLELAGWAAKNIQYF.

This rearrangement joins TRBV12-3 or TRBV12-4 to TRBJ2-3; D possibly corresponds to TRBD1 (5 bases). The CDR3 contains 14 residues. Trimming shortened V by 2 bases and J by 4 bases, and 10 bases separated the two germline ends. The CDR3 protein is CASSLRGYADTQYF. For the CDR3, the DNA is TGTGCCAGCAGTTTAAGGGGATACGCAGATACGCAGTATTTT.

This chain connects TRBV3-1 to TRBJ1-2; 8 positions match TRBD1. CDR1 is LGHDT, CDR2 YNNKEL, per germline (reference sequence). Germline trimming cut 6 bases from V and 4 bases from J; bases unmatched to any gene: 7. This CDR3 spans 14 amino acids. CDR3 DNA sequence: TGTGCCAGCAGAGACACAGGGGGAGGCTATGGCTACACCTTC. Translating it yields CASRDTGGGYGYTF.

In its sample, this clonotype was seen a few times. The J gene is TRBJ2-3, the V gene TRBV20-1; D tentatively fits TRBD1 or TRBD2 (5 bases each). CDR3 length: 14 residues. Between the trimmed V and J ends, which lost 5 bases and 10 bases, there was a span of 22 bases. Germline CDR1 is DFQATT and CDR2 is SNEGSKA (reference sequence). The CDR3 DNA is TGCAGTGCTGAAAACCGGGACCTAGGGCCCCCGCAGTATTTT. It yields the protein CSAENRDLGPPQYF.